Detailed here is one T cell receptor beta chain. The CDR3 length is 16 residues. The V end lost 4 bases, the J end lost 1 base, and 14 bases lay between the germline ends. Germline V CDR1 and CDR2: SGHTS, YDEGEE. These data come from a study of blood T cell repertoires in COVID-19. The table came from immunoSEQ multiplex PCR; TCRdb's copy has only in-frame clones and leaves some out. The repertoire consists of 500,000 or so clones, with roughly 87% occurring once and the leading ten covering 0.65% to 0.9%. The participants were between roughly 18 and 89 years old and came from 20 to 30 US areas. Self-reported history from a screening survey and questionnaire set each donor's cohort. Donors in Cohort 3 who had recovered were those with two negative PCRs, healthcare professional clearance, or resolution of their symptoms.

The sequenced material came from PBMCs or T cells enriched from blood (not recorded which). This sequence originates from a young woman who had recovered from COVID-19. The chain is built from TRBV5-8 and TRBJ2-2; weak D call: TRBD2 (5 bases). The CDR3 spells CASSGTRLLNTGELFF. The DNA for the CDR3 is TGTGCCAGCAGCGGAACTAGGCTCTTGAACACCGGGGAGCTGTTTTTT.